These T cell receptor beta chains were read from a single sample in a study of blood T cell repertoires in COVID-19. TCRdb's copy holds only in-frame clones and misses some; the assay was immunoSEQ multiplex PCR. The data show 250,000 to 350,000 clones, roughly 90% seen once. The sequencing sample was made of PBMCs or T cells enriched from blood (not recorded which). These TCRs come from a man aged 55 to 70 who had recovered from COVID-19. Both conserved end residues are part of each CDR3. Size is stated for part of the rows, as once, few or many counts, or as a class when the clone is expanded.

v_call | clone_size | cdr3_aa
TRBV6-5 | NA | CASSPTGEAFF
TRBV11-3 | NA | CASSSIAGGAYNEQFF
TRBV5-4 | NA | CASSLVTGMDTEAFF
TRBV27 | once | CASSLFSLEIMNTEAFF
TRBV6-5 | few | CASSPRRGYGYTF
TRBV11-2 | NA | CASRYRIAGGLGNEQFF
TRBV10-3 | NA | CAISEGAENEQYF
TRBV19 | NA | CASSFRQITHTTNEKLFF
TRBV2 | NA | CASSYGTGELFF
TRBV10-3 | NA | CAISRRDSQSNSYNEQFF
TRBV19 | NA | CASSADRASSYNEQFF
TRBV15 | NA | CATSPSGARGYNEQFF
TRBV7-8 | NA | CASNAEPRRSPLHF
TRBV4-2 | NA | CASSQEVGGDQPQHF
TRBV14 | NA | CASSRSGTSPFQETQYF
TRBV7-9 | NA | CASSRGTDSYEQYF
TRBV9 | NA | CASSVASGSRYTGELFF
TRBV29-1 | NA | CSAMTGYRDEQFF
TRBV18 | NA | CASSPEADGQAFF
TRBV24-1 | NA | CATSALGGSYNEQFF
TRBV6-5 | NA | CASSHRTAGANVLTF
TRBV20-1 | NA | CSASALGRAGGSEQFF
TRBV7-2 | NA | CASSITLSSERRETQYF
TRBV5-1 | NA | CASSARTSGSQTDTQYF
TRBV19 | NA | CASLRSGGTDTQYF
TRBV5-1 | NA | CASSLVPSGDFYEQYF
TRBV9 | NA | CASSVGGNEQYF
TRBV5-5 | NA | CASSIWTGDGYTF
TRBV10-2 | NA | CASSGLKSSGANVLTF